This T cell receptor beta chain derives from a study of T cells in Graves' hyperthyroidism and ophthalmopathy. V lost 3 bases and J 6 bases, leaving 12 bases between the germline ends. The CDR3 length is 14 residues. Germline CDR1 is MDHEN and CDR2 is SYDVKM. This clonotype was seen more than once but under ten times. Researchers took RNA transcripts and amplified the TCR beta CDR3 regions from them. The TCR CDR3 was amplified in a first-round RT-PCR using the HTBI primer set. TCRdb ran MiXCR on the multiplex PCR reads and lists one entry per CDR3 protein. This table has roughly 530,000 distinct CDR3 sequences, approximately 17% appearing once.

Sequencing input: blood. The clonotype comes from a woman under 30 with Graves' ophthalmopathy. The V and J genes are TRBV28 and TRBJ2-1; maybe TRBD2 (5 bases). The CDR3 loop reads CASSFTDWGNEQFF. Written as DNA, the CDR3 is TGTGCCAGCAGTTTCACGGACTGGGGCAATGAGCAGTTCTTC. Full variable domain (outside the CDR3, taken from reference TRBV28 and TRBJ2-1): DVKVTQSSRYLVKRTGEKVFLECVQDMDHENMFWYRQDPGLGLRLIYFSYDVKMKEKGDIPEGYSVSREKKERFSLILESASTNQTSMYLCASSFTDWGNEQFFGPGTRLTVL.